These 5 T cell receptor beta chains share one sample of origin, sequenced in a study of T cell responses to AZD1222 COVID-19 vaccine. The assay was immunoSEQ multiplex PCR, and TCRdb's table has in-frame clones only and misses some. The sample lists about 160,000 clones, approximately 87% occurring once. The source was peripheral blood, collected 28 days after the second AZD1222 dose. The receptors derive from an adult who received the AZD1222 COVID-19 vaccine.

A remark on this clone: This sample also contains other DNA sequences that code for the same CDR3. The rearrangement uses TRBV18 and TRBJ1-1; D gene ambiguous. Deletions cut 0 bases from V and 1 base from J, with 3 bases between. Germline V gene lookup returns CDR1 KGHSH and CDR2 LQKENI. The CDR3 is made up of 13 amino acids. The CDR3 loop reads CASSPPGNTEAFF. The CDR3 bases are TGTGCCAGCTCACCACCAGGGAACACTGAAGCTTTCTTT. Supplemented by reference TRBV18 and TRBJ1-1, the full variable domain reads NAGVMQNPRHLVRRRGQEARLRCSPMKGHSHVYWYRQLPEEGLKFMVYLQKENIIDESGMPKERFSAEFPKEGPSILRIQQVVRGDSAAYFCASSPPGNTEAFFGQGTRLTVV.

This clone appeared once. V and J are TRBV4-1 and TRBJ1-1, with D unresolved. The V end was cut by 0 bases, the J end by 0 bases, with 8 bases between. The CDR3 has 15 residues. Germline lookup yields CDR1 MGHRA and CDR2 YSYEKL. The CDR3 DNA is TGCGCCAGCAGCCAAGAACCCTTAGTGAACACTGAAGCTTTCTTT. Translated, it gives CASSQEPLVNTEAFF.

The chain has TRBV29-1 and TRBJ1-4; 10 nucleotides line up with TRBD1. CDR1 is SQVTM and CDR2 is ANQGSEA in the germline V gene. The CDR3 is 15 amino acids. J was trimmed by 5 bases and V by 4 bases; bases with no gene match: 7. The CDR3 bases are TGCAGCGTTGGCCTTAGGGGACAGGGGAATGAAAAACTGTTTTTT. It encodes CSVGLRGQGNEKLFF.

This clone was counted once. The chain couples TRBV30 to TRBJ1-4; 8 bases agree with TRBD1. J was trimmed by 8 bases and V by 2 bases; bases with no gene match: 1. Germline V gene lookup returns CDR1 GTSNPN and CDR2 SVGIG (reference sequence). The CDR3 sequence is 12 residues long. The CDR3 loop is CAWSWTGEKLFF. CDR3 nucleotides: TGTGCCTGGAGTTGGACAGGGGAAAAACTGTTTTTT. The variable domain in full, completed from reference TRBV30 and TRBJ1-4, reads SQTIHQWPATLVQPVGSPLSLECTVEGTSNPNLYWYRQAAGRGLQLLFYSVGIGQISSEVPQNLSASRPQDRQFILSSKKLLLSDSGFYLCAWSWTGEKLFFGSGTQLSVL.

CDR3 coding DNA: TGTGCCAGCAGTTTAGTAGGGGGACTGCGGGGTCGAGAAAAACTGTTTTTT. This encodes CASSLVGGLRGREKLFF. The rearrangement links TRBV27 to TRBJ1-4, with a possible D match to TRBD1 (6 bases). Germline V CDR1 and CDR2: MNHEY, SMNVEV (reference sequence). This CDR3 has 17 amino acids. V dropped 2 bases and J dropped 8 bases, with 21 bases sitting between them.